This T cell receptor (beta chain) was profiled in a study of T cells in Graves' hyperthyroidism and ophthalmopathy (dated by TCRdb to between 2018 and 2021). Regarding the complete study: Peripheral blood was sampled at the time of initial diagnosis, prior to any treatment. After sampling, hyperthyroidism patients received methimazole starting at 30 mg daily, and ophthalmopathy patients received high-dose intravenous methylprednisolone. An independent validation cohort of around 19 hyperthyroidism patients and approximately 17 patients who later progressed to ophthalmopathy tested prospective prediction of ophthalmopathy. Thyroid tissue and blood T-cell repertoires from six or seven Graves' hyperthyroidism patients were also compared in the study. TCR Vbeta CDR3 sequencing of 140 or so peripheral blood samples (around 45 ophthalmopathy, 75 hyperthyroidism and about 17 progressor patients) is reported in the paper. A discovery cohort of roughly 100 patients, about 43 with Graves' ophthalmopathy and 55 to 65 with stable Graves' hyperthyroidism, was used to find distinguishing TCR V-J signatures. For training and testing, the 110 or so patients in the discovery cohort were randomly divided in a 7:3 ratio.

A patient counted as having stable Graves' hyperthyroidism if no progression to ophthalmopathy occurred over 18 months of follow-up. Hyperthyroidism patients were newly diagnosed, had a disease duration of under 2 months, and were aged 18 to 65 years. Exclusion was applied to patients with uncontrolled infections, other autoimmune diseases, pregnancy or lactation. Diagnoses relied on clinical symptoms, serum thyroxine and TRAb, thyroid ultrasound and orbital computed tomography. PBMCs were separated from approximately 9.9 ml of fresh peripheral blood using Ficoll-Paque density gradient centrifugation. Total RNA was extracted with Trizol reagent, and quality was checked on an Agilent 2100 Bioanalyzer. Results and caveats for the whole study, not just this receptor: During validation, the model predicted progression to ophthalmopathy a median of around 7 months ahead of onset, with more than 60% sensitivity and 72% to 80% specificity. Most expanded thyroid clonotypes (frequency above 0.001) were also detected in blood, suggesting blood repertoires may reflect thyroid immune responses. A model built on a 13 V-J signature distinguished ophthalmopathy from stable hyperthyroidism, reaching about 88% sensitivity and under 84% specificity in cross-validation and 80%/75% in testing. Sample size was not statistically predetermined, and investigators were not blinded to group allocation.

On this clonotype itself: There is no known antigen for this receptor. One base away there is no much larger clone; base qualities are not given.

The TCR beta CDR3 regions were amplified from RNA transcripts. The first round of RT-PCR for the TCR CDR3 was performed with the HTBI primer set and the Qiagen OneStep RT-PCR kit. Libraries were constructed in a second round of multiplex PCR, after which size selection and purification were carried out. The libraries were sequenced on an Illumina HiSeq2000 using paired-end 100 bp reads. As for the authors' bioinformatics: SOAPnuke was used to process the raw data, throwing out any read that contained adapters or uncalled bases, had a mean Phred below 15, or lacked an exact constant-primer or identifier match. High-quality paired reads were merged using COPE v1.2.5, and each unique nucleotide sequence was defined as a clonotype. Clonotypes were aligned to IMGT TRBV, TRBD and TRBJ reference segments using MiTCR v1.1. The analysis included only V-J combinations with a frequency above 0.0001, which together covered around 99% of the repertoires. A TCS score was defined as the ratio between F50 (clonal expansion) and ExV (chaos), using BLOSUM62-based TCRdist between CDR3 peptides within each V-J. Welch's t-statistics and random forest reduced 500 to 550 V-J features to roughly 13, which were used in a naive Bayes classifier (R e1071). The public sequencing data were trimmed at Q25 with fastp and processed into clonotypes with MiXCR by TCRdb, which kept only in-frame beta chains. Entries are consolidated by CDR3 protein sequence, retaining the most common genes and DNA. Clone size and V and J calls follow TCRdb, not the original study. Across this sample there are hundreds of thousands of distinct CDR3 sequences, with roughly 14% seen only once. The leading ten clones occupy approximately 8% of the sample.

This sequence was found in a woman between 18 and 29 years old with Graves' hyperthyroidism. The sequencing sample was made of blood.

The CDR3 corresponds to CAIQGAQPQHF. The nucleotides read TGTGCCATCCAGGGGGCACAGCCCCAGCATTTT. The chain is assembled from TRBV6-7 and TRBJ1-5, and 8 junctional nucleotides match TRBD1. TRBV6-7 counts as an open reading frame of uncertain function. CDR3 length: 11 amino acids, cysteine to phenylalanine. Only CDR3 DNA is held: 33 bases, read in frame from base 1. Trimming accounts for 10 bases at V and 7 bases at J, while the number of junction bases matched to no gene is 3.